This T cell receptor (beta chain) was documented in a study of cytomegalovirus exposure and HLA in healthy donors. In regard to this clone: No antigen is known for it.

General observations from the study: Fewer N-insertions (relative to the roughly 660-donor mean) were reportedly seen in an Asian-associated ancestry cluster in a later analysis. Several V segments, TRBV6-2 and TRBV6-3 among them, could not be told apart and were dropped.

V shed 3 bases and J 9 bases; nucleotides not matched to a gene: 4. The CDR3 totals 12 residues. Germline values: CDR1 SGHTA, CDR2 FQGNSA. The primer mix had 60 Vbeta and 13 Jbeta primers. Here immunoSEQ multiplex PCR was the method, and the copy in TCRdb shows in-frame clones only, minus some. The data contain about 130,000 clones, 77% of them seen just once; the ten biggest clones take up roughly 13%. The chain recombines TRBV7-2 with TRBJ2-7; TRBD1 agrees at 8 bases. The sequenced sample consisted of PBMCs. The clonotype comes from a woman aged 40 to 55 in good health and CMV-seropositive. The CDR3, as DNA: TGTGCCAGCAGCTTGGCGGACAGGGTGCAGTACTTC. This translates into CASSLADRVQYF.